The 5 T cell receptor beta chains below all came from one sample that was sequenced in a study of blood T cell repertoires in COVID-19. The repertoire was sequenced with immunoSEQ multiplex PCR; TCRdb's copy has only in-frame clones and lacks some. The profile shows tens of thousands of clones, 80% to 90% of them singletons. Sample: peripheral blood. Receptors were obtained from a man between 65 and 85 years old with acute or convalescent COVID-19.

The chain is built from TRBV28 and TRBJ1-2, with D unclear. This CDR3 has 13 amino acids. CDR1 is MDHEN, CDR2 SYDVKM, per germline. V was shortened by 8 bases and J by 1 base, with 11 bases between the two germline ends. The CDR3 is CASGRGINYGYTF. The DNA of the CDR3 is TGTGCCAGCGGTCGAGGCATTAACTATGGCTACACCTTC.

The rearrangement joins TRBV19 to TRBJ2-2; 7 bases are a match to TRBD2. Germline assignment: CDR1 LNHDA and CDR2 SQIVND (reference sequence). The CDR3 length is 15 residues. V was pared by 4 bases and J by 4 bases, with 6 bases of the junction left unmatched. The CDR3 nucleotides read TGTGCCAGTAGTAATTTGCGGGAGTCCACCGGGGAGCTGTTTTTT. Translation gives CASSNLRESTGELFF.

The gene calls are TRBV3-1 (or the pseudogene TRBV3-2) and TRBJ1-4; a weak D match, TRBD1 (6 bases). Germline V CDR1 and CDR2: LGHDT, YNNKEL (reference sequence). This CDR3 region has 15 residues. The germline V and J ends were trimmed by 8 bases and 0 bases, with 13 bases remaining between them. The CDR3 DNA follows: TGTGCCAGCGGGGGACAATCCTCAACTAATGAAAAACTGTTTTTT. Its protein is CASGGQSSTNEKLFF.

The CDR3 DNA reads as TGTGCCACCAGTGCTACAGGGGGGGCTCAGCCCCAGCATTTT. Its translation: CATSATGGAQPQHF. V and J are TRBV24-1 and TRBJ1-5; 8 bases agree with TRBD1. The CDR3 extends over 14 amino acids. Germline V lookup: CDR1 KGHDR, CDR2 SFDVKD. Germline trimming cut 5 bases from V and 6 bases from J; bases unmatched to any gene: 5.

The CDR3 bases are TGTGCCAGCAGCTTTAGCGGCACCGGGGAGCTGTTTTTT. Protein product: CASSFSGTGELFF. The chain employs TRBV11-3 and TRBJ2-2, with a possible D match to TRBD2 (6 bases). This CDR3 is 13 amino acids long. CDR1 is SGHNT and CDR2 is YENEEA in the germline V gene. Trimming left V 3 bases short and J 4 bases short, with 6 bases between. Drawing the rest from reference TRBV11-3 and TRBJ2-2, the complete variable domain is EAGVVQSPRYKIIEKKQPVAFWCNPISGHNTLYWYLQNLGQGPELLIRYENEEAVDDSQLPKDRFSAERLKGVDSTLKIQPAELGDSAVYLCASSFSGTGELFFGEGSRLTVL.